Below, 3 T cell receptor beta chains from the same sample are listed, as sequenced in a study of patients and donors after allogeneic stem cell transplantation. TCRdb recomputed calls from the RT-PCR reads with MiXCR, one row per CDR3 protein. The sample yields more than 150,000 distinct CDR3 sequences, roughly 22% seen once. Sequenced material: blood, either unsorted or a sorted T cell fraction (not recorded which). Receptors originate from a human donor who was either an allogeneic HSCT recipient or a stem cell or donor lymphocyte infusion donor (not recorded which). It is not recorded whose cells these are; they may come from a transplant donor.

The J gene is TRBJ1-1, the V gene TRBV29-1; TRBD1 might be the D (5 bases). The CDR3 extends over 13 amino acids. V dropped 4 bases and J dropped 0 bases, with 9 bases sitting between them. Germline-derived CDR1 and CDR2 are SQVTM and ANQGSEA. The CDR3 DNA sequence: TGCAGCGTTGGGGGGTTCATGAACACTGAAGCTTTCTTT. Protein: CSVGGFMNTEAFF.

This chain links TRBV18 with TRBJ1-4; TRBD1 matches 8 bases. V was pared by 3 bases and J by 6 bases, with 0 bases of the junction left unmatched. Germline CDR1 KGHSH, CDR2 LQKENI. There are 13 residues in the CDR3. This CDR3 reads CASSPTGDEKLFF. The DNA of the CDR3 is TGTGCCAGCTCACCGACAGGGGATGAAAAACTGTTTTTT.

As regards this clonotype: Without the conserved terminal phenylalanine or tryptophan, this CDR3 likely stems from a read error. The rearrangement uses TRBV24-1 and TRBJ2-1, with 11 bases identical to TRBD2. The CDR3 is 15 amino acids. Germline V gene lookup returns CDR1 KGHDR and CDR2 SFDVKD. CDR3: CDTSDQTSGSNEQFC. CDR3 sequence (DNA): TGTGACACCAGTGACCAAACTAGCGGGAGCAATGAGCAGTTCTGC.